The entry below gives a single T cell receptor beta chain sequence along with its context. This clone was detected many times. This receptor's antigen is unknown. There are no base qualities to consult, and no much larger clone falls within one base. The source of the sample is a study of blood T cell repertoires in COVID-19 (dated by TCRdb to 2018 to 2021). Study-wide context: The collaborator samples originated in the United States, Italy and Spain and spanned the acute and convalescent phases of COVID-19. Where available, HLA class I and class II types were obtained from metadata supplied by the sample provider rather than from assay-based typing. Samples came from the ongoing ImmuneRACE study (first 160 participants) plus 1,254 subjects from 6 global collaborators. Deeply sampled blood TCRbeta repertoires from subjects exposed to, actively infected with, or recovered from COVID-19 were included in the dataset. The repertoires were made available in a free public database intended to serve as a resource for research on the immune response to SARS-CoV-2. The material from the prospective study consisted of cDNA or gDNA derived from T cells, B-cell-depleted T cells, or PBMCs. Sample metadata almost always included a de-identified subject ID, COVID-19 status, age in years and sex.

Collaborating institutions collected whole blood in K2EDTA tubes following their own protocols. For TCRbeta analysis, collaborators shipped samples in one of three forms: frozen whole blood, isolated PBMCs, or DNA extracted from either of those sample types. The immunoSEQ Assay, a bias-controlled multiplex PCR, was used to amplify TCRbeta CDR3 regions from genomic DNA. As for the authors' bioinformatics: The number of nucleated cells in each sample was estimated by amplification of reference gene primers within the assay. To quantify the absolute abundance of each unique TCRbeta CDR3 rearrangement, sequence reads were collapsed and filtered. For each sample, productive Simpson clonality was calculated as the square root of Simpson's diversity index over productive rearrangements. TCRdb mirrors the immuneACCESS table, restricted to in-frame sequences. Some clones are absent from its copies; in checked studies, under half trace to an unresolved V gene, and the reason for the others is unknown. The DNA gave D and trimming, while V, J and clone size come from that table. The sample records around 160,000 clones, just under 80% of which are singletons. The ten largest clones represent roughly 14% of the sample.

Overall study outcomes, separate from this receptor: Clinical and demographic metadata were provided uncurated, with the amount varying by source and participant.

V is pruned by 5 bases and J by 7 bases, leaving 3 bases of the junction without a gene match. Inclusive of the bounding cysteine and phenylalanine, the CDR3 is 13 residues long. The retained sequence is limited to the CDR3, 39 bases, with the frame set at the first base. This chain is built from TRBV12-3 or TRBV12-4 and TRBJ1-5, and 9 bases in between align with TRBD1. The specimen sequenced was peripheral blood. The source of this sequence is a woman of 80 years or more with acute or convalescent COVID-19. The CDR3 in this case is CASSGTGRQPQHF. The bases read TGTGCCAGCAGTGGGACAGGGCGACAGCCCCAGCATTTT.